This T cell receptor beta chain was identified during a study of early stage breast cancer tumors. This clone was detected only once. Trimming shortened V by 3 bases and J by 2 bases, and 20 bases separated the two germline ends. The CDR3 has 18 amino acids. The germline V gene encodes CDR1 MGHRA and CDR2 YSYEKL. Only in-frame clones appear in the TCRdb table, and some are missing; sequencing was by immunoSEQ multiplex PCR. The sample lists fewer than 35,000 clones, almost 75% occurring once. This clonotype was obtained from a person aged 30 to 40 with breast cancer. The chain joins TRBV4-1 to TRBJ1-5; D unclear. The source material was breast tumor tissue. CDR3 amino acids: CASSHDGKAPGGNQPQHF. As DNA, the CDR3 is TGCGCCAGCAGCCACGACGGAAAGGCCCCCGGAGGCAATCAGCCCCAGCATTTT.